These T cell receptor beta chains were read from a single sample in a study of blood T cell repertoires in COVID-19. Sequencing was performed with immunoSEQ multiplex PCR; in TCRdb, only in-frame clones are kept and a portion is missing. Of about 59,000 clones in the sample, under 80% are singletons; the top ten hold more than 9.5%. Material: peripheral blood. The receptors were gathered from a human donor in a cohort sampled during active COVID-19. Both conserved end residues are part of each CDR3. D genes are given only for firm matches. The size of a clone is reported for some rows only, either as once, few or many, or as a class for expanded clones.

D: -; size: few; V: TRBV21-1; J: TRBJ2-5; CDR3: CATTAGALLETQYF; DNA: TGTGCCACCACAGCAGGGGCGCTCTTAGAGACCCAGTACTTC
D: TRBD1; size: -; V: TRBV14; J: TRBJ1-2; CDR3: CASSQVQGARGGYTF; DNA: TGTGCCAGCAGCCAAGTGCAGGGGGCAAGAGGCGGCTACACCTTC
D: -; size: few; V: TRBV6-5; J: TRBJ1-6; CDR3: CASRPNSGVNSPLHF; DNA: TGTGCCAGCAGACCTAATTCAGGGGTTAATTCACCCCTCCACTTT
D: TRBD1; size: few; V: TRBV19; J: TRBJ1-5; CDR3: CASSNSGTDDSNQPQHF; DNA: TGTGCCAGTAGTAACTCCGGGACAGATGATAGCAATCAGCCCCAGCATTTT
D: TRBD2; size: -; V: TRBV7-9; J: TRBJ2-7; CDR3: CASSLVAGGEQYF; DNA: TGTGCCAGCAGCTTAGTAGCGGGGGGCGAGCAGTACTTC
D: TRBD1; size: -; V: TRBV7-2; J: TRBJ2-5; CDR3: CASSRGTGVQETQYF; DNA: TGTGCCAGCAGCCGCGGTACAGGGGTCCAAGAGACCCAGTACTTC
D: TRBD2; size: few; V: TRBV6-2/TRBV6-3; J: TRBJ2-1; CDR3: CASSVWEGGNEQFF; DNA: TGTGCCAGCAGCGTATGGGAGGGTGGGAATGAGCAGTTCTTC
D: -; size: -; V: TRBV12-3/TRBV12-4; J: TRBJ1-1; CDR3: CASSLGANTEAFF; DNA: TGTGCCAGCAGTTTAGGGGCGAACACTGAAGCTTTCTTT
D: -; size: -; V: TRBV7-2; J: TRBJ2-1; CDR3: CASSSSQVLIF; DNA: TGTGCCAGCAGCTCCAGCCAGGTACTGATCTTC
D: TRBD1; size: -; V: TRBV10-3; J: TRBJ1-1; CDR3: CAISDLDRGNTEAFF; DNA: TGTGCCATCAGTGATCTGGACAGGGGAAACACTGAAGCTTTCTTT
D: -; size: -; V: TRBV7-9; J: TRBJ2-1; CDR3: CASSLVGPADSSYNEQFF; DNA: TGTGCCAGCAGCTTAGTTGGGCCAGCGGACAGCTCCTACAATGAGCAGTTCTTC
D: TRBD1; size: -; V: TRBV28; J: TRBJ1-5; CDR3: CASRGTGGAIGNQPQHF; DNA: TGTGCCAGCAGGGGGACAGGAGGCGCGATTGGCAATCAGCCCCAGCATTTT
D: -; size: -; V: TRBV7-8; J: TRBJ1-6; CDR3: CASSLASYNSPLHF; DNA: TGTGCCAGCAGCTTGGCATCCTATAATTCACCCCTCCACTTT
D: TRBD1; size: -; V: TRBV28; J: TRBJ2-1; CDR3: CASSPQGEWYNEQFF; DNA: TGTGCCAGCAGTCCCCAGGGGGAGTGGTACAATGAGCAGTTCTTC
D: TRBD1; size: -; V: TRBV28; J: TRBJ2-5; CDR3: CASSRRQGRETQYF; DNA: TGTGCCAGCAGTCGACGACAGGGAAGGGAGACCCAGTACTTC
D: -; size: -; V: TRBV5-1; J: TRBJ1-1; CDR3: CASTLTGNTEAFF; DNA: TGCGCCAGCACCTTAACAGGAAACACTGAAGCTTTCTTT
D: TRBD2; size: -; V: TRBV6-5; J: TRBJ2-1; CDR3: CASSYSSSGTYNEQFF; DNA: TGTGCCAGCAGTTACTCGTCTAGCGGGACCTACAATGAGCAGTTCTTC
D: -; size: -; V: TRBV27; J: TRBJ2-1; CDR3: CASSPSPSEYNEQFF; DNA: TGTGCCAGCAGTCCCTCTCCTAGCGAGTACAATGAGCAGTTCTTC
D: TRBD1; size: -; V: TRBV7-9; J: TRBJ1-1; CDR3: CASSAYRGNTEAFF; DNA: TGTGCCAGCAGCGCCTACAGGGGGAACACTGAAGCTTTCTTT
D: -; size: -; V: TRBV5-5; J: TRBJ1-1; CDR3: CASSFSAGVNTEAFF; DNA: TGTGCCAGCAGCTTTTCGGCAGGGGTAAACACTGAAGCTTTCTTT
D: -; size: -; V: TRBV5-6; J: TRBJ2-7; CDR3: CASSLTVSFYEQYF; DNA: TGTGCCAGCAGCTTGACAGTGAGTTTCTACGAGCAGTACTTC
D: -; size: -; V: TRBV6-6; J: TRBJ1-2; CDR3: CASSYRDTEHGYTF; DNA: TGTGCCAGCAGTTACAGGGACACCGAACATGGCTACACCTTC
D: -; size: once; V: TRBV6-6; J: TRBJ1-2; CDR3: CASSYDGGRGSYGYTF; DNA: TGTGCCAGCAGTTACGACGGAGGGCGGGGGAGCTATGGCTACACCTTC
D: -; size: -; V: TRBV18; J: TRBJ2-7; CDR3: CASSPLSSDRGAYEQYF; DNA: TGTGCCAGCTCACCCCTTTCTAGCGACCGAGGGGCCTACGAGCAGTACTTC
D: -; size: -; V: TRBV30; J: TRBJ2-1; CDR3: CAWSGALAGASYNEQFF; DNA: TGTGCCTGGAGCGGGGCGCTTGCGGGGGCGTCCTACAATGAGCAGTTCTTC
D: TRBD2; size: -; V: TRBV6-5; J: TRBJ2-3; CDR3: CASSSQGRGGTDTQYF; DNA: TGTGCCAGCAGTTCCCAGGGGCGGGGGGGCACAGATACGCAGTATTTT
D: -; size: -; V: TRBV19; J: TRBJ2-5; CDR3: CASTQRGTGYQETQYF; DNA: TGTGCCAGTACCCAGAGGGGGACGGGGTACCAAGAGACCCAGTACTTC
D: TRBD2; size: -; V: TRBV4-1; J: TRBJ2-1; CDR3: CASSQAIIERDPFF; DNA: TGCGCCAGCAGCCAAGCAATAATCGAGCGGGATCCGTTCTTC
D: TRBD1; size: -; V: TRBV18; J: TRBJ1-1; CDR3: CASSPFMMGQGLLGGTEAFF; DNA: TGTGCCAGCTCACCTTTCATGATGGGACAGGGGCTTTTAGGGGGCACTGAAGCTTTCTTT
D: TRBD2; size: few; V: TRBV7-3; J: TRBJ2-3; CDR3: CASSQGPSGNMQYF; DNA: TGTGCCAGCAGTCAAGGGCCTAGCGGGAATATGCAGTATTTT
D: -; size: -; V: TRBV19; J: TRBJ1-1; CDR3: CASSTGTEAFF; DNA: TGTGCCAGTAGCACAGGCACTGAAGCTTTCTTT
D: -; size: -; V: TRBV11-1; J: TRBJ2-7; CDR3: CASSGGDRSYEQYF; DNA: TGTGCCAGCAGCGGGGGGGACAGGTCCTACGAGCAGTACTTC
D: -; size: -; V: TRBV15; J: TRBJ2-6; CDR3: CATSGGGSSGANVLTF; DNA: TGTGCCACCAGCGGCGGAGGGAGCTCTGGGGCCAACGTCCTGACTTTC
D: TRBD1; size: -; V: TRBV6-6; J: TRBJ1-5; CDR3: CASSRSGQGSNQPQHF; DNA: TGTGCCAGCAGTCGAAGCGGACAGGGGAGCAATCAGCCCCAGCATTTT
D: -; size: few; V: TRBV28; J: TRBJ2-7; CDR3: CARQIKGLSPYEQYF; DNA: TGTGCCAGGCAGATTAAGGGGCTCTCTCCCTACGAGCAGTACTTC
D: -; size: -; V: TRBV19; J: TRBJ2-5; CDR3: CASSIQWQETQYF; DNA: TGTGCCAGTAGTATTCAGTGGCAGGAGACCCAGTACTTC
D: -; size: -; V: TRBV27; J: TRBJ1-5; CDR3: CASSLSSQFNQPQHF; DNA: TGTGCCAGCAGTTTATCGTCCCAGTTCAATCAGCCCCAGCATTTT
D: -; size: -; V: TRBV29-1; J: TRBJ2-1; CDR3: CSVGAGSSLGNEQFF; DNA: TGCAGCGTTGGGGCCGGATCGAGTCTGGGCAATGAGCAGTTCTTC
D: -; size: -; V: TRBV7-2; J: TRBJ2-2; CDR3: CASSFTSTGELFF; DNA: TGTGCCAGCAGCTTCACGAGCACCGGGGAGCTGTTTTTT
D: -; size: -; V: TRBV5-1; J: TRBJ1-1; CDR3: CASSLWGESAFF; DNA: TGCGCCAGCAGCTTGTGGGGGGAGTCAGCTTTCTTT
D: TRBD2; size: -; V: TRBV27; J: TRBJ2-7; CDR3: CASSPTSGGSYEQYF; DNA: TGTGCCAGCAGCCCGACTAGCGGGGGATCCTACGAGCAGTACTTC
D: -; size: -; V: TRBV2; J: TRBJ2-1; CDR3: CASRLDREEQFF; DNA: TGTGCCAGCAGGCTTGACAGAGAAGAGCAGTTCTTC
D: -; size: -; V: TRBV5-1; J: TRBJ2-7; CDR3: CASSPVGGGVEQYF; DNA: TGCGCCAGCAGCCCGGTAGGAGGGGGCGTCGAGCAGTACTTC
D: -; size: -; V: TRBV11-2; J: TRBJ1-2; CDR3: CASSLEGGRRYTF; DNA: TGTGCCAGCAGCTTAGAGGGTGGGAGACGCTACACCTTC
D: -; size: few; V: TRBV29-1; J: TRBJ2-1; CDR3: CSVERSGRHNEQFF; DNA: TGCAGCGTTGAACGGTCAGGGAGGCACAATGAGCAGTTCTTC
D: -; size: -; V: TRBV4-3; J: TRBJ1-1; CDR3: CASSQGLMNTEAFF; DNA: TGCGCCAGCAGCCAGGGGCTCATGAACACTGAAGCTTTCTTT
D: -; size: -; V: TRBV11-2; J: TRBJ1-1; CDR3: CASSLPADRMNTEAFF; DNA: TGTGCCAGCAGCCTACCAGCCGACAGAATGAACACTGAAGCTTTCTTT
D: -; size: few; V: TRBV3-1/TRBV3-2; J: TRBJ2-3; CDR3: CASKDGQHTDTQYF; DNA: TGTGCCAGCAAAGACGGACAGCACACAGATACGCAGTATTTT
D: -; size: -; V: TRBV7-2; J: TRBJ2-3; CDR3: CASSFRTSTMASTDTQYF; DNA: TGTGCCAGCAGCTTTCGGACTTCCACCATGGCTAGCACAGATACGCAGTATTTT
D: -; size: -; V: TRBV5-6; J: TRBJ2-3; CDR3: CASSQGMGDTQYF; DNA: TGTGCCAGCAGCCAGGGGATGGGAGATACGCAGTATTTT
D: -; size: many; V: TRBV19; J: TRBJ1-2; CDR3: CASSRGTSSGYTF; DNA: TGTGCCAGTAGTAGAGGGACATCTTCGGGCTACACCTTC
D: -; size: -; V: TRBV2; J: TRBJ2-3; CDR3: CASTGDTQYF; DNA: TGTGCCAGCACGGGAGATACGCAGTATTTT
D: -; size: -; V: TRBV7-2; J: TRBJ2-1; CDR3: CASRSDGRLRDDEQFF; DNA: TGTGCCAGCAGGTCGGATGGGAGGTTGCGGGACGATGAGCAGTTCTTC
D: -; size: -; V: TRBV9; J: TRBJ2-1; CDR3: CASSPHASQSSYNEQFF; DNA: TGTGCCAGCAGCCCCCACGCTAGCCAAAGCTCCTACAATGAGCAGTTCTTC
D: -; size: few; V: TRBV6-5; J: TRBJ1-2; CDR3: CASRPNSPTNYGYTF; DNA: TGTGCCAGCAGACCCAACAGCCCAACTAACTATGGCTACACCTTC
D: -; size: -; V: TRBV28; J: TRBJ2-1; CDR3: CASSFIITEDYNEQFF; DNA: TGTGCCAGCAGTTTTATCATTACAGAAGATTACAATGAGCAGTTCTTC
D: TRBD1; size: -; V: TRBV4-3; J: TRBJ1-4; CDR3: CASSQDAGQGFEKLFF; DNA: TGCGCCAGCAGCCAAGATGCTGGACAGGGTTTTGAAAAACTGTTTTTT
D: TRBD2; size: many; V: TRBV20-1; J: TRBJ2-7; CDR3: CSASSSERETFTYEQYF; DNA: TGCAGTGCTAGTTCCTCTGAGCGGGAGACTTTCACCTACGAGCAGTACTTC
D: -; size: once; V: TRBV7-3; J: TRBJ2-5; CDR3: CASSSGGYETQYF; DNA: TGTGCCAGCAGCTCAGGAGGGTATGAGACCCAGTACTTC
D: -; size: few; V: TRBV24-1; J: TRBJ2-2; CDR3: CATFKSASNTGELFF; DNA: TGTGCCACCTTCAAAAGCGCCTCGAACACCGGGGAGCTGTTTTTT